Listed here are 20 T cell receptor beta chains from one sample, sequenced in a study of T cells in localized non-small cell lung cancer. The table came from immunoSEQ multiplex PCR; TCRdb's copy has only in-frame clones and leaves some out. Here the sample spans 65,000 to 80,000 clones, roughly 83% being singletons. Sample: peripheral blood, taken before any cancer treatment. The receptors derive from a female donor over 55 with stage I lung adenocarcinoma.

The CDR3 spells CASSLEQRDYEQYF. CDR3 DNA: TGCGCCAGCAGCTTGGAGCAGAGAGACTACGAGCAGTACTTC. The chain has TRBV5-1 and TRBJ2-7; D unclear. V lost 0 bases and J 3 bases, leaving 10 bases between the germline ends. CDR3 length: 14 amino acids. Germline CDR1 is SGHRS and CDR2 is YFSETQ.

J is TRBJ1-5 and V is TRBV7-3; 7 bases align to TRBD1. The trim removed 2 bases at V and 1 base at J, leaving 11 bases unmatched. The length of the CDR3 is 18 residues. CDR1 and CDR2 (germline): SGHTA, FQGTGA. The CDR3: CASSLELGRGQSNQPQHF. The CDR3 bases are TGTGCCAGCAGCTTAGAACTGGGTCGGGGACAGAGCAATCAGCCCCAGCATTTT.

This rearrangement joins TRBV12-1 to TRBJ2-7; the tabulated D call, TRBD2, remains unverified against the DNA. TRBV12-1 is assigned pseudogene status. The CDR3 is 17 residues long. CDR3 region: CASSPKSRDSLTYEQYF. In DNA, the CDR3 is TGTGCCAGCAGCCCCAAGTCCCGGGACTCTCTGACCTACGAGCAGTACTTC.

The chain employs TRBV11-3 and TRBJ2-1; D is undetermined. The V and J ends lost 2 bases and 9 bases respectively, with 8 bases between them. CDR3 length equals 12 residues. Per germline, CDR1 SGHNT and CDR2 YENEEA. The CDR3 region is CASSLSEFEQFF. The DNA for the CDR3 is TGTGCCAGCAGCTTATCGGAGTTTGAGCAGTTCTTC.

V gene TRBV5-1 combines with J gene TRBJ2-1; D gene unclear. Germline CDR1 SGHRS, CDR2 YFSETQ. The CDR3 extends over 13 amino acids. V shed 0 bases and J shed 10 bases, with 11 bases lying between them. CDR3 sequence: CASSLEPSTEQFF. The CDR3 DNA reads as TGCGCCAGCAGCTTGGAGCCGAGCACGGAGCAGTTCTTC. Variable domain in full (rest from reference TRBV5-1 and TRBJ2-1): KAGVTQTPRYLIKTRGQQVTLSCSPISGHRSVSWYQQTPGQGLQFLFEYFSETQRNKGNFPGRFSGRQFSNSRSEMNVSTLELGDSALYLCASSLEPSTEQFFGPGTRLTVL.

The chain combines TRBV19 with TRBJ2-5, with 10 bases lining up with TRBD2. Unmatched junction bases numbered 6, after V lost 3 bases and J lost 2 bases. This CDR3 region has 16 residues. Germline CDR1 and CDR2: LNHDA and SQIVND (reference sequence). CDR3 DNA sequence: TGTGCCAGTAGTATCACCAGCGGGGGGGTGCAAGAGACCCAGTACTTC. It translates to CASSITSGGVQETQYF.

This clone was counted a few times. The chain links TRBV27 to TRBJ2-1, with 8 positions matching TRBD2. Germline CDR1 reads MNHEY; CDR2 reads SMNVEV (reference sequence). The CDR3 covers 17 residues. The J segment lost 2 bases and the V segment lost 5 bases, leaving 11 bases of the junction unmatched. The CDR3 is CASSPIPSRGAYNEQFF. CDR3 DNA sequence: TGTGCCAGCAGTCCCATCCCTTCGCGGGGGGCCTACAATGAGCAGTTCTTC.

The rearrangement links TRBV29-1 to TRBJ1-2; tentative D call: TRBD1 (5 bases). This CDR3 is 15 amino acids long. V lost 5 bases to trimming and J lost 5 bases, with 21 bases between them. Germline V CDR1 and CDR2: SQVTM, ANQGSEA. DNA of the CDR3: TGCAGCGTTCTACGACCCGGCAGCCGGGGGTATGGCTACACCTTC. Its translation is CSVLRPGSRGYGYTF.

The rearrangement links TRBV2 to TRBJ2-5; D perhaps matches TRBD2 (6 bases). V was pared by 1 base and J by 4 bases, with 13 bases between. The CDR3 has 15 residues. In germline, CDR1 is SNHLY, CDR2 FYNNEI. The CDR3 DNA is TGTGCCAGCAGTGAAGTTTCGGCGGGGTCAGAGACCCAGTACTTC. This sequence encodes CASSEVSAGSETQYF. Looking up the rest from reference TRBV2 and TRBJ2-5 gives the full variable domain: EPEVTQTPSHQVTQMGQEVILRCVPISNHLYFYWYRQILGQKVEFLVSFYNNEISEKSEIFDDQFSVERPDGSNFTLKIRSTKLEDSAMYFCASSEVSAGSETQYFGPGTRLLVL.

CDR3 sequence reads: CASSSPWAGEETQYF. CDR3 in DNA: TGTGCCAGCAGCTCCCCTTGGGCAGGGGAAGAGACCCAGTACTTC. This rearrangement joins TRBV7-8 to TRBJ2-5; TRBD1 might be the D (6 bases). Trimming shortened V by 4 bases and J by 3 bases, and 15 bases separated the two germline ends. Germline CDR1 and CDR2: SGHVS and FQNEAQ. The length of the CDR3 is 15 residues.

The gene calls are TRBV7-6 and TRBJ2-1, with TRBD2 matching 8 bases. Germline loops: CDR1 SGHVS, CDR2 FNYEAQ. The CDR3 contains 13 residues. Trimming at V came to 5 bases and at J to 8 bases, leaving 5 bases not matched to a gene. CDR3 residues: CASSLVLADEQFF. CDR3 nucleotides: TGTGCCAGCAGCCTAGTACTAGCGGATGAGCAGTTCTTC.

The chain combines TRBV7-2 with TRBJ2-3; D is ambiguous. Germline V lookup: CDR1 SGHTA, CDR2 FQGNSA. This CDR3 region has 14 residues. The V and J ends lost 5 bases and 0 bases respectively, with 9 bases between them. CDR3 nucleotide sequence: TGTGCCAGCAGCCCACCGGGTAGCACAGATACGCAGTATTTT. Protein: CASSPPGSTDTQYF.

The J gene is TRBJ2-7, the V gene TRBV5-6; TRBD1 agrees at 7 bases. V lost 4 bases and J lost 3; bases outside the gene matches: 1. CDR1 is SGHDT and CDR2 is YYEEEE in the germline V gene. This CDR3 is 12 amino acids long. The chain's CDR3 is CASSTGVYEQYF. CDR3 sequence (DNA): TGTGCCAGCAGCACAGGGGTCTACGAGCAGTACTTC. The full variable domain, rest sourced from reference TRBV5-6 and TRBJ2-7, is DAGVTQSPTHLIKTRGQQVTLRCSPKSGHDTVSWYQQALGQGPQFIFQYYEEEERQRGNFPDRFSGHQFPNYSSELNVNALLLGDSALYLCASSTGVYEQYFGPGTRLTVT.

V is TRBV6-1 and J is TRBJ2-7; TRBD1 might be the D (5 bases). V was clipped by 2 bases and J by 6 bases, with 17 bases between them. Germline assignment: CDR1 MNHNS and CDR2 SASEGT. The CDR3 has 15 residues. CDR3 nucleotide sequence: TGTGCCAGCAGTGAACTATGGCAGGGTCCTGTCGAGCAGTACTTC. Its protein is CASSELWQGPVEQYF.

The DNA of the CDR3 is TGTGCCAGCAGCTTGGTACGCGCCATGGAAGTCCGCTACACCTTC. Its translation: CASSLVRAMEVRYTF. The chain employs TRBV5-4 and TRBJ1-2; D ambiguous. V lost 0 bases, J lost 9 bases, and 18 bases lay in between. The germline gives CDR1 SGHNT, CDR2 YYREEE (reference sequence). CDR3 length: 15 amino acids.

The chain joins TRBV10-3 to TRBJ2-1; 11 bases map to TRBD2. This CDR3 has 16 amino acids. Germline CDR1 and CDR2: ENHRY and SYGVKD. J was trimmed by 8 bases and V by 2 bases; bases with no gene match: 8. DNA of the CDR3: TGTGCCATCAGTGAGGGTCTTACTAGCGGGAGACATGAGCAGTTCTTC. It translates to CAISEGLTSGRHEQFF.

V gene TRBV6-6 combines with J gene TRBJ2-3; D gene uncertain. The CDR3 totals 16 residues. Trimming shortened V by 2 bases and J by 3 bases, and 15 bases separated the two germline ends. CDR1 is MNHNY, CDR2 SVGAGI, per germline (reference sequence). CDR3 nucleotide sequence: TGTGCCAGCAGTTACGCTTTATCGGGCCTAACAGATACGCAGTATTTT. This sequence encodes CASSYALSGLTDTQYF.

The rearrangement joins TRBV5-8 to TRBJ2-7; 8 nucleotides match TRBD2. The CDR3 consists of 13 residues. Trimming took 5 bases from V and 4 from J; bases not matched to a gene: 5. Germline loops: CDR1 SGHTS, CDR2 YDEGEE. In DNA, the CDR3 is TGTGCCAGCAGTTGGACTAGCTTTTACGAGCAGTACTTC. This codes for CASSWTSFYEQYF.

The CDR3 region is CASSLELAGGNEQFF. The CDR3 DNA follows: TGTGCCAGCAGCTTAGAACTAGCGGGGGGGAATGAGCAGTTCTTC. The genes are TRBV7-8 and TRBJ2-1, with 13 nucleotides matching TRBD2. Germline values: CDR1 SGHVS, CDR2 FQNEAQ. J gave up 7 bases and V 1 base, and 1 base lay outside the gene matches. The CDR3 covers 15 residues.

This clone was seen more than once but under ten times. This chain uses TRBV10-1 with TRBJ1-5, with D perhaps TRBD1 (6 bases). The CDR3 consists of 13 residues. Germline V lookup: CDR1 WNHNN, CDR2 SYGVQD (reference sequence). Trimming pared 4 bases from V and 5 bases from J, leaving 9 bases between. The CDR3 spells CASSGRQDQPQHF. Here the CDR3 DNA reads TGCGCCAGCAGTGGGAGACAGGATCAGCCCCAGCATTTT.